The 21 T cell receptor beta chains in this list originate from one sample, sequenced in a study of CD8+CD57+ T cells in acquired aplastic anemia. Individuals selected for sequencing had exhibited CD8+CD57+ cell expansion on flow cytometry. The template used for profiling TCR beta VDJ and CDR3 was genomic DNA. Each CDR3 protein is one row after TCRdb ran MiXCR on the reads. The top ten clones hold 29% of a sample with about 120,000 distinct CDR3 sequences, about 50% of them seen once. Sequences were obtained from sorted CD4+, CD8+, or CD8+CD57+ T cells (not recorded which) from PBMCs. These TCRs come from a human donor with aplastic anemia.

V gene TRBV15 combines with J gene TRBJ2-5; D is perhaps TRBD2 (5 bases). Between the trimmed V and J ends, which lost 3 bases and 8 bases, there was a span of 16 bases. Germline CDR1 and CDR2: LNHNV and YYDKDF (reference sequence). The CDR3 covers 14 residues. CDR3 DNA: TGTGCCACCAGCAGGGACCGGGATCAAGGAACCCAGTACTTC. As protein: CATSRDRDQGTQYF.

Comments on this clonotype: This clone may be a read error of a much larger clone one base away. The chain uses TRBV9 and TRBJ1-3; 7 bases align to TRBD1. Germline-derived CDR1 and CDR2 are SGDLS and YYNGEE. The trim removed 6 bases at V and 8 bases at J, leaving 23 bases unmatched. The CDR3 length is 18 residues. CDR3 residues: CASTPTGSGSRRPYTIYF. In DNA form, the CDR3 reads TGTGCCAGCACCCCGACAGGGTCGGGATCGCGCCGGCCCTACACCATATATTTT.

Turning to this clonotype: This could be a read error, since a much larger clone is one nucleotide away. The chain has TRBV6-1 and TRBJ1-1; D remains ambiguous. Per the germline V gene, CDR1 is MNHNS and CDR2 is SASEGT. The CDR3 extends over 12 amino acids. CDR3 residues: CASQSTNAEAFF. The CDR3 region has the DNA TGTGCCAGCCAGAGCACGAACGCTGAAGCTTTCTTT.

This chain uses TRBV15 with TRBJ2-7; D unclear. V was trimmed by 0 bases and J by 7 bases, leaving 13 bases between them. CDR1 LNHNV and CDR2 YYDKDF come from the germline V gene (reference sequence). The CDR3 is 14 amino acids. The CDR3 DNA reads TGTGCCACCAGCAGAGATATTGAGGCGGCTGAGCAGTACTTC. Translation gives CATSRDIEAAEQYF.

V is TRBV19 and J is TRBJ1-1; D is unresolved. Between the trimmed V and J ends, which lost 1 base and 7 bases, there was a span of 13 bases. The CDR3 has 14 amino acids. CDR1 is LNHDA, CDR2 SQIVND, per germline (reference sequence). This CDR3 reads CASSIVPGNVEAFF. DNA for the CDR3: TGTGCCAGTAGTATAGTTCCGGGGAACGTTGAAGCTTTCTTT.

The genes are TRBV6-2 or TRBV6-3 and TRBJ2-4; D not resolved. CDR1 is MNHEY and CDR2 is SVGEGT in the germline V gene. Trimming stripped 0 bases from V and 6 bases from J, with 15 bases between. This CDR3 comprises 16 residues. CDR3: CASSYSLAPPGNIQYF. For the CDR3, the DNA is TGTGCCAGCAGTTACTCGTTAGCCCCACCGGGAAACATTCAGTACTTC.

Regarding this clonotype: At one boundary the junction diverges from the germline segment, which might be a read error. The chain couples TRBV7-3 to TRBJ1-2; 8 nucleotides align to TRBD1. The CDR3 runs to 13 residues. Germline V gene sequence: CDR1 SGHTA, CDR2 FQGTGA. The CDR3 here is CASSLRGQGAAAF. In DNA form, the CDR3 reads TGTGCCAGCAGCTTACGGGGGCAGGGGGCCGCCGCCTTC.

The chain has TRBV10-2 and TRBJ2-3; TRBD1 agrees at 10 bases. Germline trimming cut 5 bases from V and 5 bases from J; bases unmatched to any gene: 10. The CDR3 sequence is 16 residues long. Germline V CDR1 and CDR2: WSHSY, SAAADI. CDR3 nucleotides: TGCGCCAGCAGTAGCTTGGGACAGGGGCTAAAAGATACGCAGTATTTT. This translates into CASSSLGQGLKDTQYF.

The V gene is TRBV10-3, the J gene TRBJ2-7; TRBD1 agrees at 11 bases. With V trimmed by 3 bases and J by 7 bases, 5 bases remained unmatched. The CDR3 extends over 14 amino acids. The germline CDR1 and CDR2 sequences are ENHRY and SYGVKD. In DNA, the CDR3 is TGTGCCATCAGTGACGGGACAGGGGGTTGGGAGCAGTACTTC. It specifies CAISDGTGGWEQYF.

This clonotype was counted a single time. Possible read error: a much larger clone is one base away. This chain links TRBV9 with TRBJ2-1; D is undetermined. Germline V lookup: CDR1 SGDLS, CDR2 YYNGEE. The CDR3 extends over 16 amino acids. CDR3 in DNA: TGTACCAGCAGCGTAGATCGGCGGCATGACTACAATGAGCAGTTCTTC. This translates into CTSSVDRRHDYNEQFF.

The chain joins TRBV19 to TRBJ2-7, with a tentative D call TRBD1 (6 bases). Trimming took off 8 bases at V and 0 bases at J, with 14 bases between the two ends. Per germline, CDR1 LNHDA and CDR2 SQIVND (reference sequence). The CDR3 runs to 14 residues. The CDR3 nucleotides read TGTGCCAGTTCATCTACAGGGAGCTCCTACGAGCAGTACTTC. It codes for CASSSTGSSYEQYF.

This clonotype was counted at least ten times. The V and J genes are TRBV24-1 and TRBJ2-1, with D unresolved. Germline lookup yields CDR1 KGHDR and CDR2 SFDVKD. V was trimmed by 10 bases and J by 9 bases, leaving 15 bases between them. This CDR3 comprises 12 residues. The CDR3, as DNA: TGTGCCACTCGTGATTCGGAGAGTGAGCAGTTCTTC. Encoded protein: CATRDSESEQFF.

The CDR3 here is CASSIAGGDTEAFF. The CDR3 DNA follows: TGTGCCAGTAGTATAGCCGGGGGAGACACTGAAGCTTTCTTT. V is TRBV19 and J is TRBJ1-1; tentatively, D is TRBD1 (5 bases). CDR1 is LNHDA, CDR2 SQIVND, per germline (reference sequence). The CDR3 is 14 residues long. Trimming pared 1 base from V and 3 bases from J, leaving 9 bases between.

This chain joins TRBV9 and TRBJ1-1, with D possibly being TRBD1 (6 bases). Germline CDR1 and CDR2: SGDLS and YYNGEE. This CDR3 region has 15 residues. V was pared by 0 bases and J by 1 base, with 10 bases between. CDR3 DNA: TGTGCCAGCAGCGTAGCTAAGGGGGGGAACACTGAAGCTTTCTTT. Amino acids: CASSVAKGGNTEAFF.

CDR3 region: CASSLRRESTGELFF. In DNA form, the CDR3 reads TGTGCCAGCAGCCTCCGCCGGGAGAGTACCGGGGAGCTGTTTTTT. The V and J genes are TRBV12-3 or TRBV12-4 and TRBJ2-2; TRBD2 is a possible D gene (6 bases). V was shortened by 6 bases and J by 5 bases, with 16 bases between the two germline ends. The CDR3 has 15 residues.

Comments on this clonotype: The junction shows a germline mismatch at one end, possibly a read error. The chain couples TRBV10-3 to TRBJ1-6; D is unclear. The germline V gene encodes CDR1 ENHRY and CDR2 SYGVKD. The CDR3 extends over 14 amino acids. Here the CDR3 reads CASSSPLGNSPLHF. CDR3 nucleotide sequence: TGTGCCAGCAGTTCCCCTCTCGGTAATTCACCCCTCCACTTT.

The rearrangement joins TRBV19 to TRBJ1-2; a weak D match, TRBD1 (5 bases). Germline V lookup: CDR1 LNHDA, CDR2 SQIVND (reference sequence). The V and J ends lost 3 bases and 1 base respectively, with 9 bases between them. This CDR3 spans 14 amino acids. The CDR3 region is CASSIGAGNYGYTF. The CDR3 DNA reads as TGTGCCAGTAGTATTGGGGCGGGTAACTATGGCTACACCTTC.

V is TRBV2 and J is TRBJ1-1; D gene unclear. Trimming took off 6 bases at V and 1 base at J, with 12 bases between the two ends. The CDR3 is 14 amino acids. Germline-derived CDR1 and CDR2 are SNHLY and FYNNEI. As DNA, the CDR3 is TGTGCCAGCAGGGTACGGACCGAGAACACTGAAGCTTTCTTT. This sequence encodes CASRVRTENTEAFF.

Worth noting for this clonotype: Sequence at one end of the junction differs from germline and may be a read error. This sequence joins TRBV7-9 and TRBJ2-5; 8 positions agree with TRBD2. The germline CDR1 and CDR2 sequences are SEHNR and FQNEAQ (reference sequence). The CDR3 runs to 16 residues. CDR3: CASSQTPGLVTETQYF. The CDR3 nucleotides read TGCGCCAGCAGCCAAACACCGGGACTAGTGACGGAGACCCAGTACTTC.

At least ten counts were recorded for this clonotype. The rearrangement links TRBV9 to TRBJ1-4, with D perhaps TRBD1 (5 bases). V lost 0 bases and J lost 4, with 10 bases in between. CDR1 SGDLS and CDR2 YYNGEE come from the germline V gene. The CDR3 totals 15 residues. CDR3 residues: CASSVGDRVNEKLFF. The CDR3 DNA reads TGTGCCAGCAGCGTAGGGGACCGAGTTAATGAAAAACTGTTTTTT.

The chain's CDR3 is CASSLGHSKETQYF. In DNA, the CDR3 is TGTGCCAGCAGCTTAGGCCATTCCAAGGAGACCCAGTACTTC. The rearrangement joins TRBV2 to TRBJ2-5; no clear D gene. The CDR3 totals 14 residues. Per the germline V gene, CDR1 is SNHLY and CDR2 is FYNNEI. The germline V and J ends were trimmed by 6 bases and 5 bases, with 16 bases remaining between them.